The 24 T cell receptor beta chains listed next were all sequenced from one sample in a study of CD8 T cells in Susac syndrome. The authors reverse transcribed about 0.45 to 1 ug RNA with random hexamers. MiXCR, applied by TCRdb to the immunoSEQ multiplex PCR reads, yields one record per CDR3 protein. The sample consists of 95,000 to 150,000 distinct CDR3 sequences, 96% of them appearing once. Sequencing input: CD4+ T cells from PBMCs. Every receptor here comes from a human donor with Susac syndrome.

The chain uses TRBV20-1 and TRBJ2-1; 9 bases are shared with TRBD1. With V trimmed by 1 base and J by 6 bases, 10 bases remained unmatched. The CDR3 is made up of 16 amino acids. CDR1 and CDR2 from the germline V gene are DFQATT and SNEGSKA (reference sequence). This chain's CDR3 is CSARVEDRGHINEQFF. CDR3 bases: TGCAGTGCTAGAGTGGAGGACAGGGGTCATATCAATGAGCAGTTCTTC.

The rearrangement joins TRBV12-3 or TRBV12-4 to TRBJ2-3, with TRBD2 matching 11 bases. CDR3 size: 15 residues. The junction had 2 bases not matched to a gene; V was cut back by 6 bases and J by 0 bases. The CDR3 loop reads CASSRLAGSTDTQYF. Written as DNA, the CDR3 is TGTGCCAGCAGCCGACTAGCGGGGAGCACAGATACGCAGTATTTT.

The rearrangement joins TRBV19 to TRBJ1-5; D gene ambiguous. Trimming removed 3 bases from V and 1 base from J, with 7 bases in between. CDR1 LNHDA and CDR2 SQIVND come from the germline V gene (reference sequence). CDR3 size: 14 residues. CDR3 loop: CASSIRGSNQPQHF. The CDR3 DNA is TGTGCCAGTAGTATTCGAGGAAGCAATCAGCCCCAGCATTTT.

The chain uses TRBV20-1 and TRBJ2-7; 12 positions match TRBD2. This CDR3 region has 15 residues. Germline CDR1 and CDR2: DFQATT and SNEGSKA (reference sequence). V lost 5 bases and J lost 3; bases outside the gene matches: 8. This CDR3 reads CSALTSGSPLYEQYF. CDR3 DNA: TGCAGTGCTCTGACTAGCGGGAGCCCCCTCTACGAGCAGTACTTC.

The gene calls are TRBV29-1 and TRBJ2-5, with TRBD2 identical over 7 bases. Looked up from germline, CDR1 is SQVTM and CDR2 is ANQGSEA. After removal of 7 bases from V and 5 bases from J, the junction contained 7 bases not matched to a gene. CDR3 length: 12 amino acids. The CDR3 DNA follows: TGCAGCGCCATGGGGGGGGATGAGACCCAGTACTTC. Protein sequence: CSAMGGDETQYF.

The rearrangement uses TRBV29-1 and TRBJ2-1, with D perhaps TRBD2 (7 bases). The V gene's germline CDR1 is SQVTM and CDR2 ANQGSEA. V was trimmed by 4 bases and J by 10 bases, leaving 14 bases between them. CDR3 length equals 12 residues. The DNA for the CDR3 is TGCAGCGTTGGAGGGGGGGCCCGGGAGCAGTTCTTC. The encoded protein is CSVGGGAREQFF.

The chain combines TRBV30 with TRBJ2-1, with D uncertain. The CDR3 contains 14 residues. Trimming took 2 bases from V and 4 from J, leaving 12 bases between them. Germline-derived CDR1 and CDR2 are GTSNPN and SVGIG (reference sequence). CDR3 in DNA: TGTGCCTGGAGTAAAGACCTGACGTACAATGAGCAGTTCTTC. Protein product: CAWSKDLTYNEQFF.

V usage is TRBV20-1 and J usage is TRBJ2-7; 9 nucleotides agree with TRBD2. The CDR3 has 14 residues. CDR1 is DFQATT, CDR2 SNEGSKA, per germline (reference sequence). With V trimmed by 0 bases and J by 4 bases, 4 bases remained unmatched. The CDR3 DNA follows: TGCAGTGCTAGAGATCGGACTAGCGAGTACGAGCAGTACTTC. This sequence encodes CSARDRTSEYEQYF.

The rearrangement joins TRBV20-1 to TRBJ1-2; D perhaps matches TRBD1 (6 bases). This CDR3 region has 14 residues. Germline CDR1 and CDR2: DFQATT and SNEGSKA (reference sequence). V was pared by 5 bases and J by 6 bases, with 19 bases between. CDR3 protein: CSAPPGTLGHGYTF. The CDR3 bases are TGCAGTGCTCCGCCGGGGACACTAGGGCATGGCTACACCTTC.

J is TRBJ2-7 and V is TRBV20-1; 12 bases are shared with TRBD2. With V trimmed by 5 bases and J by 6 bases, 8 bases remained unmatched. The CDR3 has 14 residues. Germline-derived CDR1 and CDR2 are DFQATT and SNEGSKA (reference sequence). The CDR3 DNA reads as TGCAGTGCTCAACTCCGGACTAGCGGGATCGAGCAGTACTTC. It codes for CSAQLRTSGIEQYF.

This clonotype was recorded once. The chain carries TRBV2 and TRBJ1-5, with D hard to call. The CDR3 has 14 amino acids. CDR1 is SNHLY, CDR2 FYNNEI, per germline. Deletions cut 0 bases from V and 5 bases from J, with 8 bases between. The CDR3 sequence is CASSEAGKHQPQHF. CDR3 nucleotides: TGTGCCAGCAGTGAAGCAGGGAAGCATCAGCCCCAGCATTTT.

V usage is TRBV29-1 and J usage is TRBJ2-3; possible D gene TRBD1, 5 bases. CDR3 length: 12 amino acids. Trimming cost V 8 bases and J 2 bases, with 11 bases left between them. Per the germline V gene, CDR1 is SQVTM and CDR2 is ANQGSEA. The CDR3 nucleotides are TGCAGCCTGACCAGGGACACAGATACGCAGTATTTT. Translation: CSLTRDTDTQYF.

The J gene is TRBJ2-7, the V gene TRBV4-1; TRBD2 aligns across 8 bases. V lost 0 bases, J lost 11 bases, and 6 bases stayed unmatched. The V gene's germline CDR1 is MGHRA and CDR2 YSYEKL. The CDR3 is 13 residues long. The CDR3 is CASSQDRGLEEYF. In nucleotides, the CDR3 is TGCGCCAGCAGCCAAGACCGGGGACTAGAGGAGTACTTC.

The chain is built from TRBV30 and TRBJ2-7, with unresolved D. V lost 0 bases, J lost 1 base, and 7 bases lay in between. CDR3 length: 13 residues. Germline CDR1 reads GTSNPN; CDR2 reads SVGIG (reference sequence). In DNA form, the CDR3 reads TGTGCCTGGAGTGTATCTGCTTCCTACGAGCAGTACTTC. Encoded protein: CAWSVSASYEQYF.

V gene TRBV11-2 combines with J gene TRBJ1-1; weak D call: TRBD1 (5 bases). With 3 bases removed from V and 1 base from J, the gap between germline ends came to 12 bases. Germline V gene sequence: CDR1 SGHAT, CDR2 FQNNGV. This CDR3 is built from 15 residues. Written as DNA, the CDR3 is TGTGCCAGCAGCTTTTCCGCCCAGGGGAACACTGAAGCTTTCTTT. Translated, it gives CASSFSAQGNTEAFF. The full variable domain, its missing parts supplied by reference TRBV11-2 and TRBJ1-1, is EAGVAQSPRYKIIEKRQSVAFWCNPISGHATLYWYQQILGQGPKLLIQFQNNGVVDDSQLPKDRFSAERLKGVDSTLKIQPAKLEDSAVYLCASSFSAQGNTEAFFGQGTRLTVV.

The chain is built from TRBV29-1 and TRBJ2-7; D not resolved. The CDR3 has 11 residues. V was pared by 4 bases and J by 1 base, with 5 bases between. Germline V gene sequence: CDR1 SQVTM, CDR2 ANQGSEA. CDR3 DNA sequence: TGCAGCGTTGGCACTTCCTACGAGCAGTACTTC. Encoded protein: CSVGTSYEQYF.

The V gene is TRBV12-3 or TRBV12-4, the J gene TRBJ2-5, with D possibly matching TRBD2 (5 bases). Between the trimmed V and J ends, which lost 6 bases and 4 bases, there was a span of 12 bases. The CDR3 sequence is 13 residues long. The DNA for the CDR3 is TGTGCCAGCAGACCCCGCGGAGGAGAGACCCAGTACTTC. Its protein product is CASRPRGGETQYF.

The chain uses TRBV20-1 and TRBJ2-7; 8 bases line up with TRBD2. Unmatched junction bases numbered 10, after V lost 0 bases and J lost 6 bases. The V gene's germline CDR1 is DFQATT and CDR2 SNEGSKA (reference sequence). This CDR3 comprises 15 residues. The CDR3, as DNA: TGCAGTGCTAGAGATCTGACTAGCGTTGCTTTCGAGCAGTACTTC. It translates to CSARDLTSVAFEQYF.

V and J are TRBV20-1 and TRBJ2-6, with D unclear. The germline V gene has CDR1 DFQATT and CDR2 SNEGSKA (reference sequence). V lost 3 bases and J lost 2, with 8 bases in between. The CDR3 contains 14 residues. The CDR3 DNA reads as TGCAGTGCTAGGACTCTCGCTGGGGCCAACGTCCTGACTTTC. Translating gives CSARTLAGANVLTF.

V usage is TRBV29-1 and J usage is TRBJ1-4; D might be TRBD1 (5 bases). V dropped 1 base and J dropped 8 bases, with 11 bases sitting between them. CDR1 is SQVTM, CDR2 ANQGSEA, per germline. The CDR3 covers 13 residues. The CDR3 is CSVEGMGEEKLFF. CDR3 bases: TGCAGCGTTGAAGGGATGGGGGAAGAAAAACTGTTTTTT.

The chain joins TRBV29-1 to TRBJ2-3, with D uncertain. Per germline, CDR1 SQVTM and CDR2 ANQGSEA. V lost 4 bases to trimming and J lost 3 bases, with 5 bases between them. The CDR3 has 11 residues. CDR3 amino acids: CSVAVTDTQYF. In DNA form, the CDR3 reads TGCAGCGTTGCGGTAACAGATACGCAGTATTTT.

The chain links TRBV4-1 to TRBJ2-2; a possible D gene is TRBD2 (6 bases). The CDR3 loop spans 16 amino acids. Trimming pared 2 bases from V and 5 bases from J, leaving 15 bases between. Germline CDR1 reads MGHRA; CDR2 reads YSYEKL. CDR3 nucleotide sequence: TGCGCCAGCAGCCAACCGGGACTTGGGGGGACCGGGGAGCTGTTTTTT. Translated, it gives CASSQPGLGGTGELFF.

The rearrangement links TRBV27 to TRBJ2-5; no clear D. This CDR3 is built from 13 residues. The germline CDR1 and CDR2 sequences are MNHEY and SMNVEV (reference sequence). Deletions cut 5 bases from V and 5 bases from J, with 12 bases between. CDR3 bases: TGTGCCAGCAGTAAGGACCGTCAGGAGACCCAGTACTTC. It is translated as CASSKDRQETQYF.

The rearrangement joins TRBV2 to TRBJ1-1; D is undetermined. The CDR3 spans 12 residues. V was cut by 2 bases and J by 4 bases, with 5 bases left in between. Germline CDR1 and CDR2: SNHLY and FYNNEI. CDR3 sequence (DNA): TGTGCCAGCAGTGAAAGTGGCACTGAAGCTTTCTTT. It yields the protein CASSESGTEAFF.